What follows are 26 T cell receptor beta chains derived from one specimen sequenced in a study of Graves' ophthalmopathy and Graves' hyperthyroidism. Scientists amplified the TCR beta CDR3 regions from RNA transcripts. HTBI-primed RT-PCR formed the first round, and a multiplex PCR formed the second. One entry per CDR3 protein results from TCRdb running MiXCR on the multiplex PCR reads. This sample has just over 400,000 distinct CDR3 sequences, with roughly 21% found just once. The sequenced material came from peripheral blood. The receptor set was obtained from a woman aged 18-29 years with stable Graves' hyperthyroidism.

This clonotype was seen a handful of times. The chain carries TRBV5-1 and TRBJ2-3; 8 positions match TRBD1. V was pared by 1 base and J by 5 bases, with 12 bases of the junction left unmatched. Germline V lookup: CDR1 SGHRS, CDR2 YFSETQ. The CDR3 sequence is 17 residues long. CDR3 nucleotides: TGCGCCAGCAGCTTGAAGCCCCCAGGGGGCCGAGTAGATACGCAGTATTTT. This sequence encodes CASSLKPPGGRVDTQYF.

On this clonotype itself: A much larger clone differs from this one at a single base, so this may be a read error. The CDR3: CAWSGGRRETQDF. CDR3 DNA: TGTGCCTGGAGTGGGGGCAGGCGCGAGACCCAGGACTTC. The chain employs TRBV30 and TRBJ2-5; possibly TRBD1 for D (5 bases). The length of the CDR3 is 13 residues. Looked up from germline, CDR1 is GTSNPN and CDR2 is SVGIG (reference sequence).

This clonotype has at least ten counts. The rearrangement links TRBV20-1 to TRBJ1-5, with D possibly being TRBD1 (5 bases). Deletions cut 0 bases from V and 9 bases from J, with 9 bases between. There are 12 residues in the CDR3. Germline CDR1 reads DFQATT; CDR2 reads SNEGSKA (reference sequence). CDR3 in amino acids: CSAREGVRPQHF. CDR3 DNA: TGCAGTGCTAGAGAAGGGGTTCGGCCCCAGCATTTT.

Turning to this clonotype: One end of the junction is discordant with germline, which a read error may explain. The rearrangement links TRBV27 to TRBJ2-2; 9 nucleotides align to TRBD2. The CDR3 is made up of 14 amino acids. Germline lookup yields CDR1 MNHEY and CDR2 SMNVEV (reference sequence). CDR3 amino acids: CASSGLARLGELSF. CDR3 DNA sequence: TGTGCCAGCAGTGGACTAGCGAGACTCGGGGAGCTGTCTTTT.

The V gene is TRBV7-2, the J gene TRBJ1-6, with D unclear. The V gene's germline CDR1 is SGHTA and CDR2 FQGNSA. V lost 5 bases to trimming and J lost 7 bases, with 15 bases between them. This CDR3 contains 15 residues. The CDR3 bases are TGTGCCAGCAGCCCCGAATCAGGCCTAAATTCACCCCTCCACTTT. Protein sequence: CASSPESGLNSPLHF.

There are a few counts of this clonotype. The chain recombines TRBV5-1 with TRBJ1-1, with D possibly being TRBD1 (6 bases). The CDR3 is 14 residues long. Germline V gene data show CDR1 as SGHRS and CDR2 as YFSETQ. Trimming pared 6 bases from V and 2 bases from J, leaving 14 bases between. The CDR3 bases are TGCGCCAGCAACCAGGGGTCCCTAAACACTGAAGCTTTCTTT. It is translated as CASNQGSLNTEAFF.

In its sample, this clonotype was seen many times. The chain employs TRBV12-3 or TRBV12-4 and TRBJ1-3, with no clear D. This CDR3 spans 14 amino acids. V lost 7 bases, J lost 0 bases, and 10 bases lay in between. DNA for the CDR3: TGTGCCAGCAATAATAAGTTCTCTGGAAACACCATATATTTT. It specifies CASNNKFSGNTIYF.

This clonotype was counted many times. V and J are TRBV6-5 and TRBJ1-1; D is unclear. Trimming stripped 8 bases from V and 0 bases from J, with 16 bases between. The germline V gene has CDR1 MNHEY and CDR2 SVGAGI. The CDR3 runs 15 residues. CDR3 residues: CASRIQRELNTEAFF. DNA for the CDR3: TGTGCCAGCCGGATACAGCGCGAGCTGAACACTGAAGCTTTCTTT.

As for this clonotype: A much larger clone differs from this one at a single base, so this may be a read error. The chain carries TRBV6-1 and TRBJ2-5; TRBD2 matches at 10 bases. CDR1 is MNHNS and CDR2 is SASEGT in the germline V gene. This CDR3 has 15 residues. The ends lost 4 bases at V and 8 bases at J; junction bases unmatched: 10. CDR3 residues: CASSGAAGGLDTQYF. Written as DNA, the CDR3 is TGTGCCAGCAGTGGAGCAGCGGGAGGGTTAGATACCCAGTACTTC.

This clonotype was counted ten times or more. The chain couples TRBV7-8 to TRBJ2-7, with 10 bases aligning to TRBD2. Per germline, CDR1 SGHVS and CDR2 FQNEAQ. The CDR3 consists of 17 residues. Trimming removed 5 bases from V and 5 bases from J; junction bases left unmatched: 15. DNA of the CDR3: TGTGCCAGCAGCCCGATAAGCCCCCCTAGCGGGAGCCACGAGCAGTACTTC. Translation gives CASSPISPPSGSHEQYF.

This clonotype was recorded at least ten times. V and J are TRBV7-2 and TRBJ1-6; TRBD1 is a possible D gene (5 bases). The CDR3 has 15 amino acids. Germline V gene lookup returns CDR1 SGHTA and CDR2 FQGNSA. Trimming left V 1 base short and J 6 bases short, with 10 bases between. This CDR3 is CASSLVIGGNSPLHF. DNA of the CDR3: TGTGCCAGCAGCTTAGTGATCGGGGGTAATTCACCCCTCCACTTT. The variable domain in full, with the rest retrieved from reference TRBV7-2 and TRBJ1-6, is GAGVSQSPSNKVTEKGKDVELRCDPISGHTALYWYRQSLGQGLEFLIYFQGNSAPDKSGLPSDRFSAERTGGSVSTLTIQRTQQEDSAVYLCASSLVIGGNSPLHFGNGTRLTVT.

Ten or more counts support this clonotype. The rearrangement links TRBV27 to TRBJ1-5; TRBD1 is a possible D gene (5 bases). Trimming shortened V by 5 bases and J by 0 bases, and 8 bases separated the two germline ends. The CDR3 extends over 14 amino acids. In germline, CDR1 is MNHEY, CDR2 SMNVEV (reference sequence). The CDR3 DNA is TGTGCCAGCAGTAACAGGTGTAGCAATCAGCCCCAGCATTTT. It encodes CASSNRCSNQPQHF.

This clonotype came up a few times. The chain couples TRBV5-1 to TRBJ1-5; D is ambiguous. Between the trimmed V and J ends, which lost 0 bases and 7 bases, there was a span of 32 bases. Germline values: CDR1 SGHRS, CDR2 YFSETQ. The CDR3 has 21 amino acids. The CDR3 DNA is TGCGCCAGCAGCTTGGTCAGGTCCGACCACGGAAGAAAAACCCCGTCACAGCCCCAGCATTTT. Translated, it gives CASSLVRSDHGRKTPSQPQHF. The complete variable domain, with remaining parts taken from reference TRBV5-1 and TRBJ1-5, reads KAGVTQTPRYLIKTRGQQVTLSCSPISGHRSVSWYQQTPGQGLQFLFEYFSETQRNKGNFPGRFSGRQFSNSRSEMNVSTLELGDSALYLCASSLVRSDHGRKTPSQPQHFGDGTRLSIL.

This clonotype was observed at least ten times. The chain links TRBV28 to TRBJ1-2; 10 bases fit TRBD1. The CDR3 has 16 residues. Germline V gives CDR1 MDHEN, CDR2 SYDVKM. Unmatched junction bases numbered 7, after V lost 4 bases and J lost 2 bases. The CDR3 coding sequence is TGTGCCAGCAGTTCGACAGGGGGCGTTGCCAACTATGGCTACACCTTC. It yields the protein CASSSTGGVANYGYTF.

At least ten counts were recorded for this clonotype. V gene TRBV12-5 combines with J gene TRBJ2-5, with a possible D match to TRBD2 (6 bases). The ends were cut back, 0 bases at V and 4 bases at J, with 18 bases in the middle. There are 17 residues in the CDR3. Germline V gives CDR1 LGHNT, CDR2 FRNRAP. CDR3 in amino acids: CASGLVQVVPAGETQYF. The CDR3 DNA sequence: TGTGCTAGTGGTTTGGTACAAGTCGTCCCAGCGGGAGAGACCCAGTACTTC.

This clonotype was picked up many times. This chain uses TRBV12-3 or TRBV12-4 with TRBJ1-1; unclear D gene. Trimming took off 0 bases at V and 0 bases at J, with 8 bases between the two ends. The CDR3 covers 15 residues. The CDR3 protein is CASSLAGTMNTEAFF. In DNA, the CDR3 is TGTGCCAGCAGTTTAGCCGGTACCATGAACACTGAAGCTTTCTTT.

With respect to this clonotype: Just one base apart from a much larger clone, this may be a read error. V usage is TRBV10-3 and J usage is TRBJ2-7; D assignment may be TRBD1 or TRBD2 (6 bases each). CDR3 length: 18 amino acids. V lost 6 bases, J lost 2 bases, and 26 bases lay in between. CDR1 and CDR2 (germline): ENHRY, SYGVKD. CDR3 nucleotide sequence: TGTGCCATCAGCGCAGGGAGGACAGAAGGGAGAAGCCCCTACGAGCAGTACTTC. Encoded protein: CAISAGRTEGRSPYEQYF.

This clonotype occurred many times. The chain has TRBV25-1 and TRBJ1-2, with D perhaps matching TRBD1 (6 bases). Deletions cut 2 bases from V and 7 bases from J, with 20 bases between. The germline V gene encodes CDR1 MGHDK and CDR2 SYGVNS. This CDR3 is 16 amino acids long. This chain's CDR3 is CASSEAGQTMMGGYTF. The CDR3 DNA reads as TGTGCCAGCAGTGAAGCGGGACAAACCATGATGGGTGGCTACACCTTC.

This clonotype was observed many times. The chain is built from TRBV10-3 and TRBJ2-4, with TRBD2 as a possible D gene (6 bases). Looked up from germline, CDR1 is ENHRY and CDR2 is SYGVKD. V lost 3 bases and J 9 bases, leaving 12 bases between the germline ends. The CDR3 contains 13 residues. CDR3: CAISDGGAAIQYF. In DNA form, the CDR3 reads TGTGCCATCAGTGACGGAGGGGCAGCCATTCAGTACTTC.

The chain joins TRBV2 to TRBJ2-4; D ambiguous. Germline-derived CDR1 and CDR2 are SNHLY and FYNNEI. CDR3 length: 13 amino acids. Trimming removed 7 bases from V and 1 base from J, with 8 bases in between. This CDR3 reads CASTAGAKNIQYF. CDR3 DNA: TGTGCCAGCACCGCCGGGGCCAAAAACATTCAGTACTTC.

At least ten counts were recorded for this clonotype. This chain links TRBV20-1 with TRBJ1-5; maybe TRBD1 (6 bases). In germline, CDR1 is DFQATT, CDR2 SNEGSKA (reference sequence). The CDR3 loop spans 13 amino acids. The V gene lost 2 bases and the J gene lost 6 bases, with 11 bases spanning the gap. CDR3 nucleotide sequence: TGCAGTGCTAGACGTGAGGGGGGTCAGCCCCAGCATTTT. Translated, it gives CSARREGGQPQHF.

This clonotype has ten or more counts. The chain joins TRBV27 to TRBJ1-6; D ambiguous. This CDR3 spans 17 amino acids. The V end lost 1 base, the J end lost 3 bases, and 13 bases lay between the germline ends. CDR1 and CDR2 from the germline V gene are MNHEY and SMNVEV (reference sequence). The CDR3 loop reads CASSLFRVAGYNSPLHF. The CDR3 bases are TGTGCCAGCAGTTTATTTCGAGTGGCGGGCTATAATTCACCCCTCCACTTT.

In this sample, this clonotype turned up many times. The chain joins TRBV7-9 to TRBJ2-5; D remains unclear. From germline, CDR1 is SEHNR and CDR2 FQNEAQ (reference sequence). The CDR3 totals 16 residues. Trimming shortened V by 5 bases and J by 5 bases, and 21 bases separated the two germline ends. In DNA, the CDR3 is TGTGCCAGCAGCCCCACCGGGCCGAAGAAGAGGGAGACCCAGTACTTC. Protein: CASSPTGPKKRETQYF.

In this sample, this clonotype turned up many times. The genes are TRBV6-5 and TRBJ2-2; D is undetermined. The CDR3 has 16 amino acids. V was pared by 2 bases and J by 1 base, with 11 bases between. The germline V gene encodes CDR1 MNHEY and CDR2 SVGAGI. The CDR3: CASSYGRRENTGELFF. The CDR3 region has the DNA TGTGCCAGCAGTTACGGCCGGAGAGAGAACACCGGGGAGCTGTTTTTT.

This clonotype was seen at least ten times. As DNA, the CDR3 is TGCGCCAGCAGATACCAGACAGAAGACACTGAAGCTTTCTTT. This sequence encodes CASRYQTEDTEAFF. This rearrangement joins TRBV5-1 to TRBJ1-1; possibly TRBD1 for D (5 bases). Germline-derived CDR1 and CDR2 are SGHRS and YFSETQ. V lost 5 bases, J lost 3 bases, and 14 bases lay in between. The CDR3 sequence is 14 residues long.

This clonotype was found many times. With a much larger clone just one base away, this may be a read error. The chain links TRBV20-1 to TRBJ1-6, with a tentative D call TRBD1 (6 bases). CDR1 is DFQATT, CDR2 SNEGSKA, per germline (reference sequence). CDR3 length: 13 residues. CDR3 sequence (DNA): TGCAGTGCTAGACGGACAGCCAATTCACACCTCCACTTT. This codes for CSARRTANSHLHF.